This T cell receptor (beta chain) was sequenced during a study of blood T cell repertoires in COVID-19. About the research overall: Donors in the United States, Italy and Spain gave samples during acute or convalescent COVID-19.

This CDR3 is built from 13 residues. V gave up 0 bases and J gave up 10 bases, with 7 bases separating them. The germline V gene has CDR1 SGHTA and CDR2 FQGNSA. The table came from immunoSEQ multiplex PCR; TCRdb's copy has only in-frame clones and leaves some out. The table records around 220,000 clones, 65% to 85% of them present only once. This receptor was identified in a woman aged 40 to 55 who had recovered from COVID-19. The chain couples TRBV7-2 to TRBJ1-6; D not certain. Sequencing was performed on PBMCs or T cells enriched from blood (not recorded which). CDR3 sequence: CASSLAEASPLHF. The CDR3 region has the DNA TGTGCCAGCAGCTTAGCGGAGGCGTCACCCCTCCACTTT.